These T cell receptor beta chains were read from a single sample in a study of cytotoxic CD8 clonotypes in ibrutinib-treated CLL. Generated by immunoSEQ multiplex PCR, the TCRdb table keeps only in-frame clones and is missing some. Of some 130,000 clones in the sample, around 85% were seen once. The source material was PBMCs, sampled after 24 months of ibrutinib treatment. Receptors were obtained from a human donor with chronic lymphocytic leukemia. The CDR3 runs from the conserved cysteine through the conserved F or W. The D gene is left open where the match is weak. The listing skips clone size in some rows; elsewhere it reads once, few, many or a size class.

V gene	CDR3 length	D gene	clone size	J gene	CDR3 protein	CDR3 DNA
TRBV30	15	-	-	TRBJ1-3	CAWGKSPNSGNTIYF	TGTGCCTGGGGTAAGAGTCCCAACTCTGGAAACACCATATATTTT
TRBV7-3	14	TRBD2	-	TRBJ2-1	CASSTGLASGEQFF	TGTGCCAGCAGCACCGGACTAGCCTCGGGTGAGCAGTTCTTC
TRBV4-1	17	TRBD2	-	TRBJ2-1	CASSQDPGTNLYNEQFF	TGCGCCAGCAGCCAAGATCCTGGGACTAATCTATACAATGAGCAGTTCTTC
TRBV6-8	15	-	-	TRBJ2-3	CASSGGGSVTDTQYF	TGTGCCAGCAGCGGAGGGGGCTCGGTCACAGATACGCAGTATTTT
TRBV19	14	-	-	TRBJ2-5	CASSTTLGAETQYF	TGTGCCAGTAGTACCACCCTGGGGGCAGAGACCCAGTACTTC
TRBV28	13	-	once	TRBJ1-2	CASSENPNYGYTF	TGTGCCAGCAGCGAAAACCCGAACTATGGCTACACCTTC
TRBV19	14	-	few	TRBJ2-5	CASKPTGSQETQYF	TGTGCCAGTAAGCCCACGGGGAGCCAAGAGACCCAGTACTTC
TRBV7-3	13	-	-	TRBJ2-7	CASSLNPHYEQYF	TGTGCCAGCAGCCTAAACCCTCACTACGAGCAGTACTTC
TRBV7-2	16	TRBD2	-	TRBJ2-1	CASSSRTSGSWNEQFF	TGTGCCAGCAGCTCCCGGACTAGCGGGAGTTGGAATGAGCAGTTCTTC
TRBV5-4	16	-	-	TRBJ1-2	CASSLSHGRNNYGYTF	TGTGCCAGCAGCTTGTCACACGGACGGAACAACTATGGCTACACCTTC
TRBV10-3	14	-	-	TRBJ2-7	CAIRRAPSPYEQYF	TGTGCCATCAGAAGGGCCCCGAGTCCCTACGAGCAGTACTTC
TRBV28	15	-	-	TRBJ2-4	CASSFGSVAKNIQYF	TGTGCCAGCAGTTTCGGGTCGGTAGCCAAAAACATTCAGTACTTC
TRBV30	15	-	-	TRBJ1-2	CAWSGVEAGDYGYTF	TGTGCCTGGAGTGGGGTGGAGGCGGGGGACTATGGCTACACCTTC
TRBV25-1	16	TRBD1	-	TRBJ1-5	CASSASGTGGGQPQHF	TGTGCCAGCAGTGCGTCCGGGACAGGGGGCGGTCAGCCCCAGCATTTT
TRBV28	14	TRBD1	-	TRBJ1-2	CASSLSTGGYGYTF	TGTGCCAGCAGTCTATCGACAGGGGGCTATGGCTACACCTTC
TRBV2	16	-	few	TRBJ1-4	CASSYTGQLRNEKLFF	TGTGCCAGCAGCTACACGGGGCAGCTAAGAAATGAAAAACTGTTTTTT
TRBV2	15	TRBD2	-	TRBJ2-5	CASSAGRGGQETQYF	TGTGCCAGCAGCGCCGGGCGGGGGGGACAAGAGACCCAGTACTTC
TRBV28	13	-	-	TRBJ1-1	CASSGRVGSEAFF	TGTGCCAGCAGTGGGCGGGTAGGGTCTGAAGCTTTCTTT
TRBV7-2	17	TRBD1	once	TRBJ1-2	CASSARGPLTPNYGYTF	TGTGCCAGCAGCGCCAGGGGGCCCCTAACGCCTAACTATGGCTACACCTTC
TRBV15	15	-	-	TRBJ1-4	CATSRRGAGGEKLFF	TGTGCCACCAGCAGACGAGGGGCGGGAGGGGAAAAACTGTTTTTT
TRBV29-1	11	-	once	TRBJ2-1	CSVEGAARGFF	TGCAGCGTTGAAGGGGCGGCCAGGGGGTTCTTC
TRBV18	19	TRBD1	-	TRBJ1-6	CASSPTERTGSSYNSPLHF	TGTGCCAGCTCACCAACTGAAAGGACAGGGAGCTCCTATAATTCACCCCTCCACTTT
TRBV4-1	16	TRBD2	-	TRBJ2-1	CASSLGTSGWGYEQFF	TGCGCCAGCAGCCTCGGGACTAGCGGGTGGGGGTATGAGCAGTTCTTC
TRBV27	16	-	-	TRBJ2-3	CASSLKLGRDTDTQYF	TGTGCCAGCAGTTTAAAACTGGGAAGAGACACAGATACGCAGTATTTT
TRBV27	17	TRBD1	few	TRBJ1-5	CASSSTPGQRSNQPQHF	TGTGCCAGCAGTTCTACTCCGGGACAGCGTAGCAATCAGCCCCAGCATTTT
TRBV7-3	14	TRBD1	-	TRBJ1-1	CASSLQGGNTEAFF	TGTGCCAGCAGCTTACAGGGGGGGAACACTGAAGCTTTCTTT